The 4 T cell receptor beta chains in this list originate from one sample, sequenced in a study of HIV-infected children after antiretroviral therapy interruption. Unique molecular identifiers were included in an RNA-based 3' RACE TCR library. TCRdb reprocessed the 3' RACE reads via MiXCR and lists one record per CDR3 protein. The sample lists about 89,000 distinct CDR3 sequences, less than 7% occurring once. Treatment indicated: PENTA 11 planned treatment interruption arm or continuous ART arm. The sample was CD45RA+ CD4+ T cells from PBMCs, pooled from several time points, taken from a donor given antiretroviral therapy, either interrupted or continuous. Subset defined: naive CD4+ CD45RA+ CD45RO- T cells. The origin of the receptors is a pool of human donors with HIV.

This clonotype was seen more than once but under ten times. This chain joins TRBV6-5 and TRBJ2-7, with D possibly matching TRBD1 (5 bases). Germline V gene sequence: CDR1 MNHEY, CDR2 SVGAGI. V dropped 5 bases and J dropped 3 bases, with 11 bases sitting between them. This CDR3 spans 13 amino acids. The CDR3 DNA follows: TGTGCCAGCAGTGAAAGGGGCGACTACGAGCAGTACTTC. It yields the protein CASSERGDYEQYF.

This clonotype was seen only a few times. J is TRBJ1-2 and V is TRBV18, with D uncertain. The CDR3 consists of 13 residues. Between the trimmed V and J ends, which lost 8 bases and 6 bases, there was a span of 16 bases. Germline CDR1 is KGHSH and CDR2 is LQKENI. The DNA for the CDR3 is TGTGCCAGCAGGAACTACGGTCTAGATGGCTACACCTTC. Translating it yields CASRNYGLDGYTF.

This clonotype was seen a few times. The rearrangement uses TRBV7-3 and TRBJ2-1, with D unclear. Germline V gene lookup returns CDR1 SGHTA and CDR2 FQGTGA. V was clipped by 5 bases and J by 7 bases, with 9 bases between them. The CDR3 contains 12 residues. This CDR3 reads CASSTGQNEQFF. CDR3 DNA sequence: TGTGCCAGCAGCACTGGCCAGAATGAGCAGTTCTTC.

This clonotype was seen a handful of times. CDR3 sequence reads: CASSQERAGANYGYTF. CDR3 coding DNA: TGTGCCAGCAGCCAAGAGAGGGCCGGTGCTAACTATGGCTACACCTTC. The J gene is TRBJ1-2, the V gene TRBV3-1; D unclear. The V end was cut by 0 bases, the J end by 0 bases, with 11 bases between. Germline assignment: CDR1 LGHDT and CDR2 YNNKEL (reference sequence). The CDR3 spans 16 residues. Based on the CDR3 plus reference TRBV3-1 and TRBJ1-2, the full variable domain is DTAVSQTPKYLVTQMGNDKSIKCEQNLGHDTMYWYKQDSKKFLKIMFSYNNKELIINETVPNRFSPKSPDKAHLNLHINSLELGDSAVYFCASSQERAGANYGYTFGSGTRLTVV.